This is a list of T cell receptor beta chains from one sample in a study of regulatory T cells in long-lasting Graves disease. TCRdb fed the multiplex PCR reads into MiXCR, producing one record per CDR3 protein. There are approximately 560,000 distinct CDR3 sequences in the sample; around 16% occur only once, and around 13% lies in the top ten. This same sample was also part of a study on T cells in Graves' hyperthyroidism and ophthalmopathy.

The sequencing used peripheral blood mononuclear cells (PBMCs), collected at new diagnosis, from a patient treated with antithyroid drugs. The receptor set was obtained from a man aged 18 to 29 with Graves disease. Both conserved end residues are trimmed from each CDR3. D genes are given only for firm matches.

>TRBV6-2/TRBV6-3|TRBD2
ASSYSHGAGTYNEQF
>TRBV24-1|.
ATSEKGVSNQPQH
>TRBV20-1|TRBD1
SANGMTGLQETQY
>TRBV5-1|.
ASSWPPNTEAF
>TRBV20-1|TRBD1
SAINRDRVGYEQY
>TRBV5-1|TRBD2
ASSFTAGPPNNEQF
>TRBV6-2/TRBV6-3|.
ASTRGGGTEAF
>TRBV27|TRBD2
ASNPGAGGPYEQY
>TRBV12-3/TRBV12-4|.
ASNFGQTHNEQF
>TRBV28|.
ASETTDTDTQY
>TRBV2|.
ASSAGRNNQPQH
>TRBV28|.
ASSLDTESSTFDTGELF
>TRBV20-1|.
SARDGKDWELF
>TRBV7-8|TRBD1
ASSLGAGGLLYEQY
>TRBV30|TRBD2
AWRGTSRSLSYEQY
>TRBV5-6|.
ASSSRTESYEKLF
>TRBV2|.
ASSASLNTEAF
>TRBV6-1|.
ASTAGSYGYT
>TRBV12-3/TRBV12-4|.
ASSPHRGRNTEAF
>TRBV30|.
AWSARLTDTQY